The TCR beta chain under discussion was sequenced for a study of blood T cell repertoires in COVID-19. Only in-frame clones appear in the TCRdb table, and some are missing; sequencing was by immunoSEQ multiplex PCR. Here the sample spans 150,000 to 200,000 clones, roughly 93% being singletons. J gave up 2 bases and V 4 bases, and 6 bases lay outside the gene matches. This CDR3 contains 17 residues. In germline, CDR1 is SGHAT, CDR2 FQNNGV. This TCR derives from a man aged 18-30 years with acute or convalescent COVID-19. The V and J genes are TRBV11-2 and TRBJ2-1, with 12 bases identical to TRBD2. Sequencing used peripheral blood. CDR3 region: CASSSPRLAGAYNEQFF. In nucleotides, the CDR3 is TGTGCCAGCAGCTCCCCCCGACTAGCGGGAGCCTACAATGAGCAGTTCTTC.